These 3 T cell receptor beta chains came from one sample sequenced in a study of T-cell reconstitution after alpha-beta-depleted transplantation in children. The library targeted TCRbeta and was prepared with unique molecular identifiers. MiXCR, run by TCRdb on the PCR reads, gives a single entry per CDR3 protein. The sample yields about 260,000 distinct CDR3 sequences, roughly 8.2% seen once. The sequences come from PBMCs, mostly from graft donor cells, collected 180 days after TCRalphabeta/CD19-depleted stem cell transplant. The receptors originated from a male patient younger than 18 who had a stem cell transplant for acute lymphoblastic leukemia, so the T cells may come from the graft donor.

This clonotype showed up many times. This sequence joins TRBV20-1 and TRBJ2-4; the D gene is possibly TRBD2 (6 bases). This CDR3 is 14 amino acids long. Trimming cost V 3 bases and J 0 bases, with 9 bases left between them. Looked up from germline, CDR1 is DFQATT and CDR2 is SNEGSKA (reference sequence). CDR3 in amino acids: CSARPGRAKNIQYF. For the CDR3, the DNA is TGCAGTGCTAGGCCCGGGAGAGCCAAAAACATTCAGTACTTC.

This clonotype has ten or more counts. The rearrangement uses TRBV5-1 and TRBJ2-5; 9 positions agree with TRBD1. From germline, CDR1 is SGHRS and CDR2 YFSETQ. The V gene end was trimmed by 2 bases and the J gene end by 5 bases; junction bases not matched to a gene: 4. This CDR3 comprises 14 residues. The CDR3 DNA reads as TGCGCCAGCAGCTTCCCGACAGGGGGGGAGACCCAGTACTTC. It is translated as CASSFPTGGETQYF.

This clonotype was seen many times. The V and J genes are TRBV10-3 and TRBJ2-1; TRBD2 aligns across 8 bases. This CDR3 is built from 15 residues. Losses at the gene ends were 5 bases for V and 10 bases for J; bases not matched to a gene: 13. Germline V lookup: CDR1 ENHRY, CDR2 SYGVKD. CDR3 sequence: CAISPGLGSTVEQFF. The DNA for the CDR3 is TGTGCCATCAGTCCGGGACTAGGGTCTACAGTCGAGCAGTTCTTC.